The 9 T cell receptor beta chains below come from one sample, sequenced in a study of human T cells and chemical hapten exposure. One entry per CDR3 protein, called by TCRdb with MiXCR from the RACE reads. The sample lists 340,000 or so distinct CDR3 sequences, approximately 6.3% occurring once. Indicated time point: patch test 1, 2 weeks after DPC sensitization. Regarding treatment: therapeutic diphenylcyclopropenone sensitization with weekly scalp DPC. Sample: whole blood, taken in connection with sensitization to the hapten diphenylcyclopropenone (DPC). The receptors were sampled from a young woman with alopecia areata. Some clones in this sample may be carry-over from other donors' samples.

The rearrangement uses TRBV7-4 and TRBJ2-6; D is tentatively TRBD1 or TRBD2 (5 bases each). Per germline, CDR1 SGHVT and CDR2 SQSDAQ. This CDR3 is built from 14 residues. Trimming pared 6 bases from V and 0 bases from J, leaving 6 bases between. CDR3 protein: CASRGPSGANVLTF. CDR3 nucleotide sequence: TGTGCCAGCAGGGGACCCTCTGGGGCCAACGTCCTGACTTTC.

This clonotype was seen a handful of times. The chain has TRBV4-3 and TRBJ1-4; D ambiguous. Trimming cost V 0 bases and J 8 bases, with 16 bases left between them. CDR1 and CDR2 from the germline V gene are LGHNA and YSLEER. The CDR3 contains 16 residues. CDR3 DNA: TGCGCCAGCAGCCAAGAAGGTCCGGGGTTCGCGGAAAAACTGTTTTTT. It encodes CASSQEGPGFAEKLFF.

The table lists this clonotype with a few counts. The rearrangement links TRBV7-2 to TRBJ1-1; D unresolved. The V and J ends lost 5 bases and 11 bases respectively, with 21 bases between them. CDR1 and CDR2 (germline): SGHTA, FQGNSA. CDR3 size: 14 residues. CDR3 nucleotides: TGTGCCAGCAGCCCCTCCACTCGTCCTGTAATGGCTTTCTTT. Its protein product is CASSPSTRPVMAFF. The full variable domain, its missing parts supplied by reference TRBV7-2 and TRBJ1-1, is GAGVSQSPSNKVTEKGKDVELRCDPISGHTALYWYRQSLGQGLEFLIYFQGNSAPDKSGLPSDRFSAERTGGSVSTLTIQRTQQEDSAVYLCASSPSTRPVMAFFGQGTRLTVV.

This clonotype showed up many times. The genes are TRBV2 and TRBJ1-2, with D perhaps matching TRBD1 (5 bases). The germline CDR1 and CDR2 sequences are SNHLY and FYNNEI. V was clipped by 2 bases and J by 4 bases, with 11 bases between them. This CDR3 comprises 14 residues. The CDR3 sequence: CASSESEGSYGYTF. The CDR3 nucleotides read TGTGCCAGCAGTGAAAGTGAGGGGTCCTATGGCTACACCTTC.

This clonotype was counted between two and nine times. The chain uses TRBV4-2 and TRBJ1-5; D remains unclear. Trimming cost V 0 bases and J 5 bases, with 11 bases left between them. Germline V lookup: CDR1 LGHNA, CDR2 YNFKEQ. The CDR3 is made up of 15 amino acids. The CDR3 loop reads CASSQDFLGDQPQHF. CDR3 nucleotide sequence: TGTGCCAGCAGCCAAGATTTTCTGGGTGATCAGCCCCAGCATTTT.

This clonotype was counted at least ten times. The chain couples TRBV10-2 to TRBJ2-3; weak D call: TRBD1 (6 bases). Germline CDR1 is WSHSY and CDR2 is SAAADI. The ends were cut back, 6 bases at V and 1 base at J, with 11 bases in the middle. CDR3 length: 14 residues. The CDR3 DNA reads as TGCGCCAGCAGCAAGGGGGAGCGCACAGATACGCAGTATTTT. Translating gives CASSKGERTDTQYF.

This clonotype was seen repeatedly, ten times or more. The chain employs TRBV15 and TRBJ2-3; D unclear. Per the germline V gene, CDR1 is LNHNV and CDR2 is YYDKDF (reference sequence). The CDR3 covers 15 residues. With 0 bases removed from V and 0 bases from J, the gap between germline ends came to 7 bases. CDR3 sequence reads: CATSRDPSSTDTQYF. The CDR3, as DNA: TGTGCCACCAGCAGAGATCCTAGTAGCACAGATACGCAGTATTTT.

The chain couples TRBV20-1 to TRBJ1-1, with D hard to call. Trimming took 1 base from V and 3 from J, leaving 3 bases between them. This CDR3 has 11 residues. The germline V gene encodes CDR1 DFQATT and CDR2 SNEGSKA (reference sequence). CDR3 amino acids: CSARGYTEAFF. In DNA, the CDR3 is TGCAGTGCTAGAGGGTACACTGAAGCTTTCTTT.

The chain employs TRBV12-3 or TRBV12-4 and TRBJ2-1; 8 nucleotides match TRBD2. V trimming: 6 bases; J trimming: 7 bases; junction bases outside the gene matches: 8. This CDR3 spans 14 amino acids. The CDR3 sequence: CASRGLVGLNEQFF. Here the CDR3 DNA reads TGTGCCAGCAGGGGACTAGTGGGATTGAATGAGCAGTTCTTC.